The entry that follows covers one T cell receptor beta chain sequence. The junction departs from germline at one end; a sequencing error may be responsible. This sample is drawn from a study of blood T cell repertoires in COVID-19. Background on the study: Material from acute and convalescent COVID-19 was sourced from the United States, Italy and Spain.

The CDR3 has 13 residues. Germline V CDR1 and CDR2: SSHAT, FNYEAQ (reference sequence). Authors' methods: Using reference gene primer amplification, nucleated cell counts were estimated. Repertoires were generated with immunoSEQ multiplex PCR, while TCRdb's copy carries only in-frame clones and drops some. V, J and clone size are taken as reported in that table, and D and trimming were inferred from the DNA itself. The table lists some 150,000 clones, about 85% of them singletons. The source material was peripheral blood. This TCR came from a human donor with acute or convalescent COVID-19. The donor label of this sample is uncertain. This chain connects TRBV7-7 to TRBJ2-7; D is possibly TRBD2 (5 bases). The CDR3 sequence: CASSLAVAGEQYF. The CDR3 nucleotides read TGTGCTAGCAGCTTAGCTGTGGCGGGTGAGCAGTACTTC. Drawing the rest from reference TRBV7-7 and TRBJ2-7, the complete variable domain is GAGVSQSPRYKVTKRGQDVTLRCDPISSHATLYWYQQALGQGPEFLTYFNYEAQPDKSGLPSDRFSAERPEGSISTLTIQRTEQRDSAMYRCASSLAVAGEQYFGPGTRLTVT.